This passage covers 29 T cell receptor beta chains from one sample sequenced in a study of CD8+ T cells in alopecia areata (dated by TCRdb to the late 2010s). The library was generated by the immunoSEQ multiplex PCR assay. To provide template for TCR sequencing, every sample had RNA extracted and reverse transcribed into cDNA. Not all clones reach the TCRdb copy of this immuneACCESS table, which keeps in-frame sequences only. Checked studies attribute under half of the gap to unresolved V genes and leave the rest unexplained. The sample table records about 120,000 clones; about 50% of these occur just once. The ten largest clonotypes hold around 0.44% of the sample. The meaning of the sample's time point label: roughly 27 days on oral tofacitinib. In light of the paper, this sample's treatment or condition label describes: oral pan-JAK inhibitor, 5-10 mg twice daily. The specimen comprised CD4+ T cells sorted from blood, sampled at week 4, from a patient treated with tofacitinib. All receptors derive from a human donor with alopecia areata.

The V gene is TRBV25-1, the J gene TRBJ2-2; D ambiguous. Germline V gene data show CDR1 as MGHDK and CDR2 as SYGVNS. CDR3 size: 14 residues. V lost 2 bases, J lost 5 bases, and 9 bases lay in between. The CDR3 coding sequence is TGTGCCAGCAGTGAACACGGAGAAACCGGGGAGCTGTTTTTT. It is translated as CASSEHGETGELFF.

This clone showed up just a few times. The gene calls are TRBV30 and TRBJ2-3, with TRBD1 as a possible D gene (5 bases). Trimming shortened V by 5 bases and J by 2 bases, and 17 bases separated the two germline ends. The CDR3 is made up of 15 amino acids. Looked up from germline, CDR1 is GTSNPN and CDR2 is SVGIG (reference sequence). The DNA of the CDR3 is TGTGCCTGGGGGGCTCACCCCACCTACACAGATACGCAGTATTTT. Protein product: CAWGAHPTYTDTQYF.

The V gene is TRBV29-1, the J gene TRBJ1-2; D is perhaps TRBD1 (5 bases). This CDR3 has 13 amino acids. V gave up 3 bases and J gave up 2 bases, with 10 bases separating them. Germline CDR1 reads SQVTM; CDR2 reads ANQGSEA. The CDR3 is CSVDRNRNYGYTF. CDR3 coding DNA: TGCAGCGTTGATCGGAACAGGAACTATGGCTACACCTTC.

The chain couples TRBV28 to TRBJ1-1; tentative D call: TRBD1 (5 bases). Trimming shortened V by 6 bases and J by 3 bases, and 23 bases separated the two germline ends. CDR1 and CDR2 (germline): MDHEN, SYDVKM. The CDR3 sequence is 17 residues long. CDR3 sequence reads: CASRHSGLKQGDTEAFF. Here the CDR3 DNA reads TGTGCCAGCAGACATTCCGGGCTCAAGCAAGGGGACACTGAAGCTTTCTTT.

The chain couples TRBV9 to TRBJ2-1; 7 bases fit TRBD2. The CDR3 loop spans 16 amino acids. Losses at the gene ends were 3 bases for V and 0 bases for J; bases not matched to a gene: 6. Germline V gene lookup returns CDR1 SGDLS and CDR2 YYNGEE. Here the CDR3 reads CASSAGGPSSYNEQFF. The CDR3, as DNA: TGTGCCAGCAGCGCGGGGGGTCCAAGCTCCTACAATGAGCAGTTCTTC.

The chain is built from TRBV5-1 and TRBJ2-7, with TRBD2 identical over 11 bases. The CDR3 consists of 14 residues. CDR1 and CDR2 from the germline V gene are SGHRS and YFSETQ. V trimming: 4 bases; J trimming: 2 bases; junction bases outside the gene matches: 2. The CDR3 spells CASSGTSGAYEQYF. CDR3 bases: TGCGCCAGCAGCGGGACTAGCGGAGCCTACGAGCAGTACTTC. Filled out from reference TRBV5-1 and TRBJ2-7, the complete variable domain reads KAGVTQTPRYLIKTRGQQVTLSCSPISGHRSVSWYQQTPGQGLQFLFEYFSETQRNKGNFPGRFSGRQFSNSRSEMNVSTLELGDSALYLCASSGTSGAYEQYFGPGTRLTVT.

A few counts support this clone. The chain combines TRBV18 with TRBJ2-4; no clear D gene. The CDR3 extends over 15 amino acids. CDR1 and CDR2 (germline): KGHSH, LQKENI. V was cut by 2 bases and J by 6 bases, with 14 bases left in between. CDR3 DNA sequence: TGTGCCAGCTCACCAGGGCAAGGGCCTGGAAACATTCAGTACTTC. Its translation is CASSPGQGPGNIQYF.

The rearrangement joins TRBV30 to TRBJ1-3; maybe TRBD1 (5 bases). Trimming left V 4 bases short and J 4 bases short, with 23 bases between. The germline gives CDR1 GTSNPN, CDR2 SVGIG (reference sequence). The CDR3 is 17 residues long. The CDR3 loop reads CAWTPNRQFLWGNTIYF. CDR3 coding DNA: TGTGCCTGGACTCCGAATAGACAGTTCCTCTGGGGAAACACCATATATTTT.

CDR3 amino acids: CASSLAGAAGQETQYF. Here the CDR3 DNA reads TGTGCCAGCAGCTTGGCTGGTGCGGCAGGCCAAGAGACCCAGTACTTC. This chain joins TRBV5-4 and TRBJ2-5; D call uncertain. V was cut by 0 bases and J by 1 base, with 13 bases left in between. CDR1 and CDR2 from the germline V gene are SGHNT and YYREEE (reference sequence). This CDR3 is 16 amino acids long.

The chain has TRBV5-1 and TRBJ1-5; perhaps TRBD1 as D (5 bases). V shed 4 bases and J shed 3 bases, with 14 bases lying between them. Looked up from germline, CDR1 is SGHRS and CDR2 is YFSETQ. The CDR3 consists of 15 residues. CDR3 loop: CASSEGVSTNQPQHF. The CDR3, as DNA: TGCGCCAGCAGCGAAGGGGTTAGCACCAATCAGCCCCAGCATTTT.

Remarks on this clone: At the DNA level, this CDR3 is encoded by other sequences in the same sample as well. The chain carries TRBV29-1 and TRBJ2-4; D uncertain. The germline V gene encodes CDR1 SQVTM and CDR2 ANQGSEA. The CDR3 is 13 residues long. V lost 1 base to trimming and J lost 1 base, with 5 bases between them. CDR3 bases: TGCAGCGTTGAAGGTGGGGCCAAAAACATTCAGTACTTC. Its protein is CSVEGGAKNIQYF. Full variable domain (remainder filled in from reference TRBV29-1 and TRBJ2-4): SAVISQKPSRDICQRGTSLTIQCQVDSQVTMMFWYRQQPGQSLTLIATANQGSEATYESGFVIDKFPISRPNLTFSTLTVSNMSPEDSSIYLCSVEGGAKNIQYFGAGTRLSVL.

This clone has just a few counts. CDR3: CSVGGWETQYF. Written as DNA, the CDR3 is TGCAGCGTTGGCGGATGGGAGACCCAGTACTTC. The rearrangement uses TRBV29-1 and TRBJ2-5; no clear D. Germline values: CDR1 SQVTM, CDR2 ANQGSEA. V dropped 4 bases and J dropped 5 bases, with 8 bases sitting between them. The CDR3 is made up of 11 amino acids.

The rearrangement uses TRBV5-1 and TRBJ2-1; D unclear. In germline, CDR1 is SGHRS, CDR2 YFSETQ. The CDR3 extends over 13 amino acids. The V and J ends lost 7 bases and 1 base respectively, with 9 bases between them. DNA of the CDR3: TGCGCCAGCGCCCGAGGTTCCTACAATGAGCAGTTCTTC. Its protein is CASARGSYNEQFF.

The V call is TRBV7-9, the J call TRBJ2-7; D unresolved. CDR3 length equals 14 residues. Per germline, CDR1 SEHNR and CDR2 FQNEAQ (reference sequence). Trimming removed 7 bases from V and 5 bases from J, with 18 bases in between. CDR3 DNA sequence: TGTGCCAGCACAAGCCGGAACTCTCCCGACGAGCAGTACTTC. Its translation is CASTSRNSPDEQYF.

The chain's CDR3 is CAWSLAGYGYTF. The CDR3 DNA sequence: TGTGCCTGGAGTTTAGCAGGCTATGGCTACACCTTC. The chain links TRBV30 to TRBJ1-2; D not resolved. In germline, CDR1 is GTSNPN, CDR2 SVGIG (reference sequence). V was clipped by 2 bases and J by 4 bases, with 8 bases between them. The CDR3 runs 12 residues.

CDR3 in DNA: TGTGCCAGCAGCCCAGGGACAAATCAGCCCCAGCATTTT. Residues: CASSPGTNQPQHF. The chain combines TRBV11-2 with TRBJ1-5, with a weak D call TRBD1 (6 bases). V gave up 5 bases and J gave up 4 bases, with 9 bases separating them. The CDR3 is 13 amino acids. Germline V gene sequence: CDR1 SGHAT, CDR2 FQNNGV.

In DNA form, the CDR3 reads TGTGCCAGCAGCTTAGCGTTAGTCGATGACGAGCAGTACTTC. It encodes CASSLALVDDEQYF. The V gene is TRBV7-9, the J gene TRBJ2-7; D gene unclear. Germline V gives CDR1 SEHNR, CDR2 FQNEAQ (reference sequence). The CDR3 extends over 14 amino acids. V dropped 0 bases and J dropped 5 bases, with 11 bases sitting between them.

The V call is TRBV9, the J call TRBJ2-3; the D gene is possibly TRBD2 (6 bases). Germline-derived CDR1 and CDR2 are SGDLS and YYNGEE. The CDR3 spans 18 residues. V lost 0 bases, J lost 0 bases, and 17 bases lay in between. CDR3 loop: CASSVGSGTLASTDTQYF. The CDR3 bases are TGTGCCAGCAGCGTAGGTAGCGGAACCCTGGCCAGCACAGATACGCAGTATTTT. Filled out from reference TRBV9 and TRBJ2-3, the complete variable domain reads DSGVTQTPKHLITATGQRVTLRCSPRSGDLSVYWYQQSLDQGLQFLIQYYNGEERAKGNILERFSAQQFPDLHSELNLSSLELGDSALYFCASSVGSGTLASTDTQYFGPGTRLTVL.

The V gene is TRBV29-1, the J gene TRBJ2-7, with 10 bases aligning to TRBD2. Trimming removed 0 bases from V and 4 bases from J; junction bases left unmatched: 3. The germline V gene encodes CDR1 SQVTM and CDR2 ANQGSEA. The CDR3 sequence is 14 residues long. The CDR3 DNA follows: TGCAGCGTTGAAGAAGCGGGAGGGAGTTACGAGCAGTACTTC. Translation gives CSVEEAGGSYEQYF.

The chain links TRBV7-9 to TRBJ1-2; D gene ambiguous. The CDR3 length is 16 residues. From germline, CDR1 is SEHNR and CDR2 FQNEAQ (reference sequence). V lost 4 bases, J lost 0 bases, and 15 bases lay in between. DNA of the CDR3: TGTGCCAGCAGCTATGCCGGGCCAACAGCTAACTATGGCTACACCTTC. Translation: CASSYAGPTANYGYTF.

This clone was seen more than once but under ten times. The CDR3 region is CAWSAGGEQFF. The CDR3 DNA follows: TGTGCCTGGAGCGCGGGGGGTGAGCAGTTCTTC. The rearrangement joins TRBV30 to TRBJ2-1; 8 bases are a match to TRBD2. With V trimmed by 3 bases and J by 9 bases, 1 base remained unmatched. The germline gives CDR1 GTSNPN, CDR2 SVGIG (reference sequence). The CDR3 has 11 residues.

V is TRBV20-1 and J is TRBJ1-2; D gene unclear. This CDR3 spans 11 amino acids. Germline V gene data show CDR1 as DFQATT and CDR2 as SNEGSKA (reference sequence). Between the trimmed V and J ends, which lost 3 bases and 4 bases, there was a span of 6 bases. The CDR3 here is CSARRLYGYTF. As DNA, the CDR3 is TGCAGTGCTAGGAGACTCTATGGCTACACCTTC.

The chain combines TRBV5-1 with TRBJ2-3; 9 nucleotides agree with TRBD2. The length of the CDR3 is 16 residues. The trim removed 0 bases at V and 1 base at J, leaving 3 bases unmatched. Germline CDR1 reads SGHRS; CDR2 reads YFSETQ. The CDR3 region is CASSLEAGGRTDTQYF. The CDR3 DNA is TGCGCCAGCAGCTTGGAAGCGGGAGGACGCACAGATACGCAGTATTTT.

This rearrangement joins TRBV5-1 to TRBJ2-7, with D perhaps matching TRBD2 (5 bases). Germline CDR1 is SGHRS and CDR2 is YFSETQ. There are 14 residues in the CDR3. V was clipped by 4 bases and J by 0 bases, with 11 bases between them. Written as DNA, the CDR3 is TGCGCCAGCAGCCAGAATGGACTCTCCTACGAGCAGTACTTC. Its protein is CASSQNGLSYEQYF.

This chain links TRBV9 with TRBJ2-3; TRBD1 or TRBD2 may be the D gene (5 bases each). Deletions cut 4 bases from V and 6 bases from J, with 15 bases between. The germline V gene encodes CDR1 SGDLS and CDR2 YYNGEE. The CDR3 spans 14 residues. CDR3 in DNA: TGTGCCAGCAGCCTACGAATCGAGGGGGATACGCAGTATTTT. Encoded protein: CASSLRIEGDTQYF.

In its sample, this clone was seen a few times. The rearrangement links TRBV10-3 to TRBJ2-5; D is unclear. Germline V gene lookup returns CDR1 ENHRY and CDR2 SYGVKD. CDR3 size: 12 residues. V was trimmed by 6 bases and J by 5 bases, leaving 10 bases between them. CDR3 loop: CAISPLGETQYF. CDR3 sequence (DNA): TGTGCCATCAGCCCCCTTGGGGAGACCCAGTACTTC.

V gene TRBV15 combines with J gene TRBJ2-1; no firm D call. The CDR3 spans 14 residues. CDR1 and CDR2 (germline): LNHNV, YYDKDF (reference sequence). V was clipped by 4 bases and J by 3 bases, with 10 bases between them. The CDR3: CATSTHPGYNEQFF. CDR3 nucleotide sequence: TGTGCCACCAGCACCCATCCAGGCTACAATGAGCAGTTCTTC.

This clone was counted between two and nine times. In DNA form, the CDR3 reads TGTGCCAGCAGTGGGAAAGGTCAGGGGGTTAGCACAGATACGCAGTATTTT. Protein: CASSGKGQGVSTDTQYF. The chain uses TRBV6-1 and TRBJ2-3, with 7 bases that match TRBD1. V shed 4 bases and J 0 bases; nucleotides not matched to a gene: 10. Germline V gene sequence: CDR1 MNHNS, CDR2 SASEGT. This CDR3 spans 17 amino acids.

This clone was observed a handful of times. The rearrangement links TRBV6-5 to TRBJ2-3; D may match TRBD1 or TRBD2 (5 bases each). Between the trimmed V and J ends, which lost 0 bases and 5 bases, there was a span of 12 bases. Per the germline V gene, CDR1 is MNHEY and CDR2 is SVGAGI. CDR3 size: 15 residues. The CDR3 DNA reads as TGTGCCAGCAGTTACTCGTACGGGGCCCGAGATACGCAGTATTTT. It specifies CASSYSYGARDTQYF.